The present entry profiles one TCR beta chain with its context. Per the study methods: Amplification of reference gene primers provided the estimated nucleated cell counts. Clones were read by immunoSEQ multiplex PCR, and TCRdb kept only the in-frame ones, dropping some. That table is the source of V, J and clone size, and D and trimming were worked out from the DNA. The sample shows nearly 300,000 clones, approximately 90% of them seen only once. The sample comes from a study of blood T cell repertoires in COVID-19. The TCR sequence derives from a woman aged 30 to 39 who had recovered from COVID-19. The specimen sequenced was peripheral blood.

In DNA form, the CDR3 reads TGTGCCAGCAGCGCCGGGACAGGGGGAAACACCATATATTTT. It yields the protein CASSAGTGGNTIYF. The chain links TRBV7-7 to TRBJ1-3; TRBD1 aligns across 9 bases. CDR1 is SSHAT and CDR2 is FNYEAQ in the germline V gene (reference sequence). The V and J ends lost 5 bases and 4 bases, in that order; junction bases with no gene match: 3. There are 14 residues in the CDR3.